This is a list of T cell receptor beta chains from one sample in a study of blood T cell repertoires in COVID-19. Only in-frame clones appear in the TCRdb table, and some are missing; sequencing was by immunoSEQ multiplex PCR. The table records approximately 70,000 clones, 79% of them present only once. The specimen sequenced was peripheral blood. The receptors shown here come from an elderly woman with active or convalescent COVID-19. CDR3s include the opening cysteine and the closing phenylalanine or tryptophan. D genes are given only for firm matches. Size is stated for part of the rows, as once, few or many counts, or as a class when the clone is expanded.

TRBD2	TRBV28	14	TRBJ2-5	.	TGTGCCAGCAGTTTAAAGGTAGCGGGGGAGACCCAGTACTTC	CASSLKVAGETQYF
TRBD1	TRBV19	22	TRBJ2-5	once	TGTGCCAGCCAACGCCGGGACAGGGGGCTCCGGCTAGCGGGAGAATCACCAGAGACCCAGTACTTC	CASQRRDRGLRLAGESPETQYF
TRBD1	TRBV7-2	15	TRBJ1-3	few	TGTGCCAGCAGCCCGGGACAGCGCTCTGGAAACACCATATATTTT	CASSPGQRSGNTIYF
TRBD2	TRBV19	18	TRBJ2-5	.	TGTGCCAGTAGTCCGCACCCGGGACTAGCGGGGGAGAGAGAGACCCAGTACTTC	CASSPHPGLAGERETQYF
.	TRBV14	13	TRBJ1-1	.	TGTGCCAGCAGCCAAGGTCTACCCACTGAAGCTTTCTTT	CASSQGLPTEAFF
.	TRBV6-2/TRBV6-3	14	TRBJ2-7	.	TGTGCCAGCAGTTACACGGGACACCAACGCGAGCAGTACTTC	CASSYTGHQREQYF
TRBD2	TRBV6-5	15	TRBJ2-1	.	TGTGCCAGCAGTTACTCTAGCGGGAGAGGGGCCGGGCAGTTCTTC	CASSYSSGRGAGQFF
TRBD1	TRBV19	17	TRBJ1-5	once	TGTGCCAGCGCCGGGACAGGGGCCCCCAGATCGAATCAGCCCCAGCATTTT	CASAGTGAPRSNQPQHF
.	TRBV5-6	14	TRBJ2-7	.	TGTGCCAGCAGCTTATCGGGTGTTCTGTACGAGCAGTACTTC	CASSLSGVLYEQYF
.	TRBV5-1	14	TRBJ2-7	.	TGCGCCAGCAGCCTACAGGGTGCAGGGTGGGAGCAGTACTTC	CASSLQGAGWEQYF
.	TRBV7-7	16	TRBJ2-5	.	TGTGCCAGCAGCTGGGGGATGCGGGGACAGATAGAGACCCAGTACTTC	CASSWGMRGQIETQYF
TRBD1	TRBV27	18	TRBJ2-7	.	TGTGCCAGCAGTTTATCCGGGACAGGGGGCTGGTCTCCCTACGAGCAGTACTTC	CASSLSGTGGWSPYEQYF
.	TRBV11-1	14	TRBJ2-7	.	TGTGCCAGCAGCACTTCTATGTCCTCCTACGAGCAGTACTTC	CASSTSMSSYEQYF
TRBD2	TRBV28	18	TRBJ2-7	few	TGTGCCAGCAGGGGTCGGGGGAGCGGGAGTTTTCACGGCTACGAGCAGTACTTC	CASRGRGSGSFHGYEQYF
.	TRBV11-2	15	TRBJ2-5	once	TGTGCCAGCAGCTTATGGCCAGGCCTCCAAGAGACCCAGTACTTC	CASSLWPGLQETQYF
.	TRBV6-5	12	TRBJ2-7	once	TGTGCCAGCAGTTCGGGATTCTACGAGCAGTACTTC	CASSSGFYEQYF
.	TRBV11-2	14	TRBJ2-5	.	TGTGCCAGCAGCTTAGAAGCAGGGCAAGAGACCCAGTACTTC	CASSLEAGQETQYF
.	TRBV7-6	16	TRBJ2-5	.	TGTGCCAGCAGCTCCGGTAGTTTCCGGGTCCAAGAGACCCAGTACTTC	CASSSGSFRVQETQYF
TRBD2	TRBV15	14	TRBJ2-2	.	TGTGCCACCAGCAGGGGGGGGTTTTCCGGGGAGCTGTTTTTT	CATSRGGFSGELFF
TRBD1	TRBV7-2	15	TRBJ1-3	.	TGTGCCAGCAGCTCTCCGGGACAGGGGACAAACACCATATATTTT	CASSSPGQGTNTIYF
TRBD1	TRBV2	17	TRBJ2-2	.	TGTGCCAGCAGCCCAGGGGGCTATTTAGCGAACACCGGGGAGCTGTTTTTT	CASSPGGYLANTGELFF
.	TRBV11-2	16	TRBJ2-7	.	TGTGCCAGCAGCTGGAGGGACTCTAGGACGACCTACGAGCAGTACTTC	CASSWRDSRTTYEQYF
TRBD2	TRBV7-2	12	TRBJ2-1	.	TGTGCCAGCAGTAGAGCGGGAGGTGAGCAGTTCTTC	CASSRAGGEQFF
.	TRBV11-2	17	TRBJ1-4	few	TGTGCCAGCAGCTTAAATCCCAGGCCCGCAACTAATGAAAAACTGTTTTTT	CASSLNPRPATNEKLFF
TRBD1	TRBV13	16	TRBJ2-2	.	TGTGCCAGCAGCAAACGACAGGGTTCGCGGGCCGGGGAGCTGTTTTTT	CASSKRQGSRAGELFF
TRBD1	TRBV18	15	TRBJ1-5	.	TGTGCCAGCTCGGATACAGGGGTTAGCAATCAGCCCCAGCATTTT	CASSDTGVSNQPQHF
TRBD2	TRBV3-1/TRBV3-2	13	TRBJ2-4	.	TGTGCCAGCAGCCAAGGACTAGCTAGCATTCAGTACTTC	CASSQGLASIQYF
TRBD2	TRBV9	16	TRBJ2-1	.	TGTGCCAGCAGCGTCACTAGCGATAGCTCCTACAATGAGCAGTTCTTC	CASSVTSDSSYNEQFF
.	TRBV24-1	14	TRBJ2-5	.	TGTGCCACCAGTGGTCCAGGGGCGAGGGAGACCCAGTACTTC	CATSGPGARETQYF
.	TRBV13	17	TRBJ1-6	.	TGTGCCAGCAGCCCATCCGGGGATCATCTATTCAATTCACCCCTCCACTTT	CASSPSGDHLFNSPLHF
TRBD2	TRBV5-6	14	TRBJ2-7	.	TGTGCCAGCAGCGCCTCACTAGCGGGAGGCGAGCAGTACTTC	CASSASLAGGEQYF
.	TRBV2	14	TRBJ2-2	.	TGTGCCAGCGGAGGGGTTATAAACACCGGGGAGCTGTTTTTT	CASGGVINTGELFF
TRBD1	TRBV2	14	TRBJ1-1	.	TGTGCCAGCAGCCCCGGGACAGGGAACACTGAAGCTTTCTTT	CASSPGTGNTEAFF
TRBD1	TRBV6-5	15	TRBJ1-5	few	TGTGCCAGCGAGGGACAGACAATTAGCAATCAGCCCCAGCATTTT	CASEGQTISNQPQHF
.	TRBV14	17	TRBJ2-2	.	TGTGCCAGCAGCCAAGACAGTGGGGCCCTGAACACCGGGGAGCTGTTTTTT	CASSQDSGALNTGELFF
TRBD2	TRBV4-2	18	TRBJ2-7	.	TGTGCCAGCAGCCAAGAGATTAGCGGGAGGGTATTACTCTACGAGCAGTACTTC	CASSQEISGRVLLYEQYF
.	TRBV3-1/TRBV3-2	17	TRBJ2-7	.	TGTGCCAGCAGCCAAGATAAAAGTCGGGTACGCTCCTACGAGCAGTACTTC	CASSQDKSRVRSYEQYF
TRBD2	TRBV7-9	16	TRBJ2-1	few	TGTGCCAGCAGACTCGGACTAGCGGGGGCCGGCGATGAGCAGTTCTTC	CASRLGLAGAGDEQFF
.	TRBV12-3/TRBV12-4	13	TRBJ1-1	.	TGTGCCAGCAGCCAGTATCCGAACACTGAAGCTTTCTTT	CASSQYPNTEAFF
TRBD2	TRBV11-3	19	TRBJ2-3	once	TGTGCCAGCAGCTGGACCCGGGGGGGAGGCTTAGCGGGAGCAGATACGCAGTATTTT	CASSWTRGGGLAGADTQYF
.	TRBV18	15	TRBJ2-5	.	TGTGCCAGCTCACCACTGTTATCCGACCAAGAGACCCAGTACTTC	CASSPLLSDQETQYF
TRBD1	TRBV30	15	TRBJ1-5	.	TGTGCCTGGTTGGGGCCCGGACAGGACAATCAGCCCCAGCATTTT	CAWLGPGQDNQPQHF
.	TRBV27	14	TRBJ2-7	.	TGTGCCAGCAAAATAGGCCAGGGCTCCTACGAGCAGTACTTC	CASKIGQGSYEQYF
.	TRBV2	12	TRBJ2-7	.	TGTGCCAGCAGTGCGGACACCTACGAGCAGTACTTC	CASSADTYEQYF
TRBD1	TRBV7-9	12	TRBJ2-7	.	TGTGCCAGCAGCCGGGACAGGGGCGAGCAGTACTTC	CASSRDRGEQYF
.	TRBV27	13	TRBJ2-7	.	TGTGCCACCACCTCCGGTAGCTCCTACGAGCAGTACTTC	CATTSGSSYEQYF
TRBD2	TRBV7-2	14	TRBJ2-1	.	TGTGCCAGCAGCTCCACTAGCGGACACAATGAGCAGTTCTTC	CASSSTSGHNEQFF
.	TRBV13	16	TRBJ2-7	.	TGTGCCAGCAGCTTGCCGGGACAAAAAAGCAGCGACGAGCAGTACTTC	CASSLPGQKSSDEQYF
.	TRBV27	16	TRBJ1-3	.	TGTGCCAGCAGCGGTGGGGGACTTCCCTCTGGAAACACCATATATTTT	CASSGGGLPSGNTIYF
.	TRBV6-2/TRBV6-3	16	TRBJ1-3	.	TGTGCCAGCAGCCCCGACAGCCCACAGACTGGAAACACCATATATTTT	CASSPDSPQTGNTIYF
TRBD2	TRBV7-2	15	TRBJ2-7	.	TGTGCCAGCAGCCAACAGACTAGCGGCTCCTACGAGCAGTACTTC	CASSQQTSGSYEQYF
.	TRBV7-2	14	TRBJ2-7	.	TGTGCCAGCAGCTCCAGGCAGGGGTACTACGAGCAGTACTTC	CASSSRQGYYEQYF